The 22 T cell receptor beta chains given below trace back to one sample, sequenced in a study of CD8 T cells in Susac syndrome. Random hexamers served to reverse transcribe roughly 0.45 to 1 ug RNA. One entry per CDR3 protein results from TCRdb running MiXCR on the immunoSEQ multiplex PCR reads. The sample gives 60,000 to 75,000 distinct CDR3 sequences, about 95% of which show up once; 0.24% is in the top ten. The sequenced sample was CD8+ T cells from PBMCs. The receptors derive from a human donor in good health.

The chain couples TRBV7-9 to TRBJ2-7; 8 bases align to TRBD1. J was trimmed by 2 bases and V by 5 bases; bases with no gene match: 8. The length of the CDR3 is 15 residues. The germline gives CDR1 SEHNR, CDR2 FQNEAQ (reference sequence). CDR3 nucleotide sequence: TGTGCCAGCAGCCTCGACAGGGGTCCTGCCTACGAGCAGTACTTC. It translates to CASSLDRGPAYEQYF.

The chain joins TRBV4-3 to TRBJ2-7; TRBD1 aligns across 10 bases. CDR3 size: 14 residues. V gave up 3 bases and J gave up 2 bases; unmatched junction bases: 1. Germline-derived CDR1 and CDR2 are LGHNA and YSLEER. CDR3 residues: CASSHGTGAYEQYV. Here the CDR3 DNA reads TGCGCCAGCAGCCATGGGACAGGGGCCTACGAGCAGTACGTC.

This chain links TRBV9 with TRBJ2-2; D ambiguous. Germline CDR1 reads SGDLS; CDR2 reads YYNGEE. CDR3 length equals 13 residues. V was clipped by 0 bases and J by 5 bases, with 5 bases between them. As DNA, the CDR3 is TGTGCCAGCAGCGTAGATGGGACCGGGGAGCTGTTTTTT. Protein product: CASSVDGTGELFF.

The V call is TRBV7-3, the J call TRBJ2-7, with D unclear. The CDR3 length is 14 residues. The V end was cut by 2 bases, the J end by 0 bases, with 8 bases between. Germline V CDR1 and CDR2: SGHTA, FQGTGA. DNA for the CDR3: TGTGCCAGCAGCTTAGGTGACGGCTCCTACGAGCAGTACTTC. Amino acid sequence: CASSLGDGSYEQYF.

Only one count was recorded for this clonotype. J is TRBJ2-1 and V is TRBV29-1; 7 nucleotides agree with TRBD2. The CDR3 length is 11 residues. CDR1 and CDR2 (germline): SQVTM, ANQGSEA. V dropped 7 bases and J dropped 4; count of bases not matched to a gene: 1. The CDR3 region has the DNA TGCAGCGGGGGGGGTTACAATGAGCAGTTCTTC. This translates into CSGGGYNEQFF.

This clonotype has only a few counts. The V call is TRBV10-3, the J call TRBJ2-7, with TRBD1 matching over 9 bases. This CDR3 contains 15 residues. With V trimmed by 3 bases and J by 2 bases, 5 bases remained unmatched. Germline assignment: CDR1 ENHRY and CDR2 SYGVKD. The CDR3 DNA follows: TGTGCCATCAGTGACCCGGACAGGGGAACCTACGAGCAGTACGTC. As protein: CAISDPDRGTYEQYV.

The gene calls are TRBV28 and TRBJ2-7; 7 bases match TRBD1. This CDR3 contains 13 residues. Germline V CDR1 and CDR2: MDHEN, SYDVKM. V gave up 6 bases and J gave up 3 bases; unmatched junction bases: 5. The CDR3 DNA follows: TGTGCCAGCAGCACCACAGGGGTCTACGAGCAGTACTTC. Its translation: CASSTTGVYEQYF.

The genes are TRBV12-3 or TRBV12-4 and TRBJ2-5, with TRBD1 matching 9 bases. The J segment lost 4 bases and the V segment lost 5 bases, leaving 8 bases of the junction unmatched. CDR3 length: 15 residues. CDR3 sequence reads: CASSPGQGFGETQYF. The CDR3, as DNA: TGTGCCAGCAGTCCGGGACAGGGATTCGGAGAGACCCAGTACTTC.

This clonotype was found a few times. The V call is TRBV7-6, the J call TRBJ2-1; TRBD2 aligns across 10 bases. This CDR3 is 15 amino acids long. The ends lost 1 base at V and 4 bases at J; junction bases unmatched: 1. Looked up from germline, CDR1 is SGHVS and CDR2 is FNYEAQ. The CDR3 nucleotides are TGTGCCAGCAGCTTAGAACTAGCGGGATACAATGAGCAGTTCTTC. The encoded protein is CASSLELAGYNEQFF.

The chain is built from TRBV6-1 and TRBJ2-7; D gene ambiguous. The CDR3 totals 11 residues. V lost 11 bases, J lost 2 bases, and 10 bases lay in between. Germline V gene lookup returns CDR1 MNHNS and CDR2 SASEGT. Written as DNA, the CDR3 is TGTGCCGTCAAGGAACCCTACGAGCAGTACTTC. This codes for CAVKEPYEQYF.

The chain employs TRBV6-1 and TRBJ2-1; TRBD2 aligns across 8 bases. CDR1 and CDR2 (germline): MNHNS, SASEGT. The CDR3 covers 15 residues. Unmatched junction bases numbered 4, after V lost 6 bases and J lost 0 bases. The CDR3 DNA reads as TGTGCCAGCAGCCGCGGGGGGAGCTCCTACAATGAGCAGTTCTTC. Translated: CASSRGGSSYNEQFF.

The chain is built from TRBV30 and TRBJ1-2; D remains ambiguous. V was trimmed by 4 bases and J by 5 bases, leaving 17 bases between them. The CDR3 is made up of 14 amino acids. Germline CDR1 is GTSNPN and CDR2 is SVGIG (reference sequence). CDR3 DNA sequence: TGTGCCTGGACCGTACGAGACCCTTGGTATGGCTACACCTTC. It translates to CAWTVRDPWYGYTF.

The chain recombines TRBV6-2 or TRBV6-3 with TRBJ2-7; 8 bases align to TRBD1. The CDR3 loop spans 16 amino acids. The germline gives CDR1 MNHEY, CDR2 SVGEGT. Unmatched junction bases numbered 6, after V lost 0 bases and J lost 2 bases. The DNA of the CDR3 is TGTGCCAGCAGTTACTCCAGGACAGGGCGGACCTACGAGCAGTACGTC. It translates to CASSYSRTGRTYEQYV.

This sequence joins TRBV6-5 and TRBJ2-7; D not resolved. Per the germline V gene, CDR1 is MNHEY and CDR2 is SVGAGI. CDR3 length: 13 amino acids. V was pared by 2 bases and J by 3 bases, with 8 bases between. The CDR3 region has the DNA TGTGCCAGCAGTTACCGATCCGGCTACGAGCAGTACGTC. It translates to CASSYRSGYEQYV.

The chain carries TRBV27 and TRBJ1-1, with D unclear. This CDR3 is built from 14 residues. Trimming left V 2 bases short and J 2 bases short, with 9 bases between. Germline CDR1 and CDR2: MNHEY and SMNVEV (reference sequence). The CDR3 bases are TGTGCCAGCAGTTTAGTACGGGGAAACACTGAAGCTTTCTTT. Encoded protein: CASSLVRGNTEAFF.

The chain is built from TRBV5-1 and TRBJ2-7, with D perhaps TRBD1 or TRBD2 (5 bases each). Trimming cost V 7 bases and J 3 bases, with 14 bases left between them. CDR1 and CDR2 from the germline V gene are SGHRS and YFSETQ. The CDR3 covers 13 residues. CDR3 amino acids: CASARGVGYEQYV. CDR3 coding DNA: TGCGCCAGCGCCCGAGGGGTAGGCTACGAGCAGTACGTC.

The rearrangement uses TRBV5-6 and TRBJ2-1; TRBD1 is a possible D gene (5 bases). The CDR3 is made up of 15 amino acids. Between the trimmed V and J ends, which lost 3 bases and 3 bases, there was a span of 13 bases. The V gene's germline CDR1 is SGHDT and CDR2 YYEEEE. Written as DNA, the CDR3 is TGTGCCAGCAGCTCTGGACATCTCGGCTACAATGAGCAGTTCTTC. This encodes CASSSGHLGYNEQFF.

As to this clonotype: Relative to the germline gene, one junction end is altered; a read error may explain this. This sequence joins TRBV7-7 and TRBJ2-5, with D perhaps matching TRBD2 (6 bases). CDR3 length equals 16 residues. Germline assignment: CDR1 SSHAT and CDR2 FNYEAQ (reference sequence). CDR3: CASSLGLAASQETQYF. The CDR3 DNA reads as TGTGCTAGCAGCTTAGGATTAGCGGCGTCCCAAGAGACCCAGTACTTC.

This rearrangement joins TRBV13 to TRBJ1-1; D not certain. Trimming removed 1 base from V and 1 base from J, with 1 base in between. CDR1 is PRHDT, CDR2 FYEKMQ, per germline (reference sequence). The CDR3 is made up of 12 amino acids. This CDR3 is CASSLENTEAFF. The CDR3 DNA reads TGTGCCAGCAGCTTAGAGAACACTGAAGCTTTCTTT.

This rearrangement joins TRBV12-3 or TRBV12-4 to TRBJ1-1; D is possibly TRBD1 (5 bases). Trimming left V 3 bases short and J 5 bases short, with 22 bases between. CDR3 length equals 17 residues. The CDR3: CASSFLAVRRGETEAFF. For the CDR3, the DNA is TGTGCCAGCAGTTTTCTCGCAGTTCGTCGGGGCGAGACTGAAGCTTTCTTT.

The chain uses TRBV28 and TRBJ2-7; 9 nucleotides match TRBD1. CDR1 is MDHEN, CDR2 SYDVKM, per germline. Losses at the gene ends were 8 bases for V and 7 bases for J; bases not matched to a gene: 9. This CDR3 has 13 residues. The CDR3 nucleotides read TGTGCCAGCCGGCGGACAGGGGTCAGGGAGCAGTACTTC. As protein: CASRRTGVREQYF.

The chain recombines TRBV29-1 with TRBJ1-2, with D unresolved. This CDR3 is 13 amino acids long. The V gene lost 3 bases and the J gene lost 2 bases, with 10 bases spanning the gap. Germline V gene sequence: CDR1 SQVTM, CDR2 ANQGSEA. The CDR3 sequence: CSVESGGNYGYTF. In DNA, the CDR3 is TGCAGCGTTGAGAGTGGAGGCAACTATGGCTACACCTTC. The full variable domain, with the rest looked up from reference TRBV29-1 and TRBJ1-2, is SAVISQKPSRDICQRGTSLTIQCQVDSQVTMMFWYRQQPGQSLTLIATANQGSEATYESGFVIDKFPISRPNLTFSTLTVSNMSPEDSSIYLCSVESGGNYGYTFGSGTRLTVV.